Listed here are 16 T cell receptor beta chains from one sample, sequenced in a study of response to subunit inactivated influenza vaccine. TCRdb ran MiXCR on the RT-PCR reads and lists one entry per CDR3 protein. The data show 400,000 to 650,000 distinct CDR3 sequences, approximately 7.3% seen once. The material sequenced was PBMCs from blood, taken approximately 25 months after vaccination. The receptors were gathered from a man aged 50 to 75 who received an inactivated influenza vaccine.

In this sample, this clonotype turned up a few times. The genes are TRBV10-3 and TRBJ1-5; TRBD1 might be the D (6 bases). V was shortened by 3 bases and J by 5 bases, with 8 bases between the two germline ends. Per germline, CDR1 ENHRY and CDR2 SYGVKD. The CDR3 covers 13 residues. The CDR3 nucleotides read TGTGCCATCAGTGAAGGGGGAGATCAGCCCCAGCATTTT. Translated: CAISEGGDQPQHF.

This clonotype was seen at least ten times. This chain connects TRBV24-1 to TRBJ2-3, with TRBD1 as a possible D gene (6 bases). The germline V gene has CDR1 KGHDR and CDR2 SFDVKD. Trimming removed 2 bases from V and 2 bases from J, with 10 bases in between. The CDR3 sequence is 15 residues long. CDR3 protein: CATSDSGTFTDTQYF. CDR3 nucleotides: TGTGCCACCAGTGATTCGGGGACATTCACAGATACGCAGTATTTT.

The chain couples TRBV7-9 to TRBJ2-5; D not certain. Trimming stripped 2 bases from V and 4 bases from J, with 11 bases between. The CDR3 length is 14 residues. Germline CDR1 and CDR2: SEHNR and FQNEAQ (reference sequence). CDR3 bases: TGTGCCAGCAGCTTATCTTCATCGGGAGAGACCCAGTACTTC. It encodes CASSLSSSGETQYF.

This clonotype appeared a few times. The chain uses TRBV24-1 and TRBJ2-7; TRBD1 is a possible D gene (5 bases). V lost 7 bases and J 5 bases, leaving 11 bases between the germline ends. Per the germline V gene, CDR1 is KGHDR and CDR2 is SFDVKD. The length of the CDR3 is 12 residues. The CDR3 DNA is TGTGCCACCAGGGACAATGGCAACGAGCAGTACTTC. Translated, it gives CATRDNGNEQYF.

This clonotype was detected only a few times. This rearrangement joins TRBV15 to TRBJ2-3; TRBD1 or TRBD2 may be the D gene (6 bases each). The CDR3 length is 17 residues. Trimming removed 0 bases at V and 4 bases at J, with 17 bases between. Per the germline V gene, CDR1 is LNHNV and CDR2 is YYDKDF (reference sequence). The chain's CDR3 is CATSRDLPGAKADTQYF. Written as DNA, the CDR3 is TGTGCCACCAGCAGAGATCTACCGGGGGCGAAGGCAGATACGCAGTATTTT.

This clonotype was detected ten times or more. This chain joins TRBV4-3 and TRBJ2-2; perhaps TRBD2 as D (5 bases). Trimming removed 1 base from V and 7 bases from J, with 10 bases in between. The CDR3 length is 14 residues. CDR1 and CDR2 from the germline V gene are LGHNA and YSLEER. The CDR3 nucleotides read TGCGCCAGCAGCCAAGTCTTCGGGATCGGGGAGCTGTTTTTT. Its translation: CASSQVFGIGELFF.

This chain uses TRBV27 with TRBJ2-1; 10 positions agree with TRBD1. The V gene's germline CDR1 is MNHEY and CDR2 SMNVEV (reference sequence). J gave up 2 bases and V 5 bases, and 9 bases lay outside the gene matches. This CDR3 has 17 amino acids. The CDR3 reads CASSALGGTGAYNEQFF. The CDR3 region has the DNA TGTGCCAGCAGTGCCCTAGGCGGGACAGGGGCCTACAATGAGCAGTTCTTC.

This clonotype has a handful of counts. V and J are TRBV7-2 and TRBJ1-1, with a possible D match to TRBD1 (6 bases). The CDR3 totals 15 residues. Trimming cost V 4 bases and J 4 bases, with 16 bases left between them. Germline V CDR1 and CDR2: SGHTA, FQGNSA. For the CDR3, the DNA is TGTGCCAGCAGCTCTCGTACAGGGTCCGGCACTGAAGCTTTCTTT. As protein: CASSSRTGSGTEAFF.

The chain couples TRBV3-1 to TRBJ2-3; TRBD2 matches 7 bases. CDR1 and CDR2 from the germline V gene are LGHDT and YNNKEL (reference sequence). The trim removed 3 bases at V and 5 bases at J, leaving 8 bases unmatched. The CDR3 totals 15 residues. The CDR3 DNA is TGTGCCAGCAGCCAGAGGGAACTAGCGAGAGATACGCAGTATTTT. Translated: CASSQRELARDTQYF.

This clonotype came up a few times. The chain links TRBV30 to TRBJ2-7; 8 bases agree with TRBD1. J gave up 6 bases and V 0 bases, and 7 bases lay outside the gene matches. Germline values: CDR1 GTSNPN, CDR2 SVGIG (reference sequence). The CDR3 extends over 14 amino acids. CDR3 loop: CAWSVGQGAFEQYF. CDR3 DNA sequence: TGTGCCTGGAGTGTAGGGCAGGGGGCGTTCGAGCAGTACTTC.

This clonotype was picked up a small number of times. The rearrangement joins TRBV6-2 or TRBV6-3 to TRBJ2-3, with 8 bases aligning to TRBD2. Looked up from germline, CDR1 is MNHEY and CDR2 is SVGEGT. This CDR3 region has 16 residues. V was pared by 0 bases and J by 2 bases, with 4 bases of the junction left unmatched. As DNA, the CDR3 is TGTGCCAGCAGTTACTCCCCGGGGGGGTACACAGATACGCAGTATTTT. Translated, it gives CASSYSPGGYTDTQYF.

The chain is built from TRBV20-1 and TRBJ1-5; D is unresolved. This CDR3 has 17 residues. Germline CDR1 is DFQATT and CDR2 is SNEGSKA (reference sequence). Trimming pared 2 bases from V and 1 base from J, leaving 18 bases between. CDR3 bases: TGCAGTGCTAGACCTCCGGGAGGTTACGCGAGCAATCAGCCCCAGCATTTT. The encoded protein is CSARPPGGYASNQPQHF.

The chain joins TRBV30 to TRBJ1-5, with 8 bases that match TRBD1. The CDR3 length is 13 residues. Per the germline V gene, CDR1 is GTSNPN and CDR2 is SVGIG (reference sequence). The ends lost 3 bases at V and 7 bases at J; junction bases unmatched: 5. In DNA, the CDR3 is TGTGCCTGGAGCTTACAGGGGGTACAGCCCCAGCATTTT. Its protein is CAWSLQGVQPQHF. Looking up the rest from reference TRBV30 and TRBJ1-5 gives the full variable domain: SQTIHQWPATLVQPVGSPLSLECTVEGTSNPNLYWYRQAAGRGLQLLFYSVGIGQISSEVPQNLSASRPQDRQFILSSKKLLLSDSGFYLCAWSLQGVQPQHFGDGTRLSIL.

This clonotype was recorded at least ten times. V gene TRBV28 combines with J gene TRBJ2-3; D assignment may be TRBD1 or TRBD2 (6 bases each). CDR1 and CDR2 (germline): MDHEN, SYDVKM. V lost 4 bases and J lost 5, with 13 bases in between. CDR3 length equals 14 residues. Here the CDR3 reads CASSSRGERDTQYF. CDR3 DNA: TGTGCCAGCAGTTCGAGGGGGGAGCGAGATACGCAGTATTTT.

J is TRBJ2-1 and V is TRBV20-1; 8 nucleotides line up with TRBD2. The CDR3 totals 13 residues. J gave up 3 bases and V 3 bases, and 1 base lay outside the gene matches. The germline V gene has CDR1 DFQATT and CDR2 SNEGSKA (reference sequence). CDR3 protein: CSASGGVYNEQFF. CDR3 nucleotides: TGCAGTGCTAGCGGGGGGGTCTACAATGAGCAGTTCTTC.

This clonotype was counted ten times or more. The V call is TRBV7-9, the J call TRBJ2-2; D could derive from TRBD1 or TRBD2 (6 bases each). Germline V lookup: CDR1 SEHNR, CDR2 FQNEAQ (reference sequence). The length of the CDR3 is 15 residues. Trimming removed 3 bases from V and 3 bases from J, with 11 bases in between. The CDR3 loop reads CASSFPGADTGELFF. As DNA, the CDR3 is TGTGCCAGCAGCTTTCCGGGGGCCGACACCGGGGAGCTGTTTTTT.